This T cell receptor (beta chain) derives from a study of metastatic and nonmetastatic thyroid tumors. In the study overall: Comparative analysis of repertoires was undertaken across blood and tumor or nodule tissue obtained from malignant and benign thyroid patients. Findings and limits, study-wide: Reportedly, malignant thyroid tumors had significantly higher TCR beta diversity than benign nodules, in blood and tumor.

V dropped 3 bases and J dropped 5 bases, with 12 bases sitting between them. Germline CDR1 is MRHNA and CDR2 is SNTAGT. There are 14 residues in the CDR3. Authors' methods: The study took CDR3 differences across clinicopathological groups and made a distant-metastasis classifier for papillary thyroid cancer from them. With MiXCR, TCRdb reprocessed the PCR reads. TCRdb's processing, not the study's, gives the V and J calls here. This sample has some 84,000 clones; 8.6% occur once, and the top ten carry 8.8%. Thyroid surgery had not been preceded by any treatment in any patient. This clone showed up many times. The antigen is undetermined.

The chain recombines TRBV6-4 with TRBJ2-3, with D perhaps matching TRBD2 (7 bases). This TCR derives from a female donor with papillary thyroid cancer or a benign thyroid nodule (not recorded which). Some clones in this sample may be carry-over from other donors' samples. The sample was blood. The CDR3: CASSDAGARDTQYF. The CDR3 nucleotides read TGTGCCAGCAGTGATGCGGGGGCCAGAGATACGCAGTATTTT.